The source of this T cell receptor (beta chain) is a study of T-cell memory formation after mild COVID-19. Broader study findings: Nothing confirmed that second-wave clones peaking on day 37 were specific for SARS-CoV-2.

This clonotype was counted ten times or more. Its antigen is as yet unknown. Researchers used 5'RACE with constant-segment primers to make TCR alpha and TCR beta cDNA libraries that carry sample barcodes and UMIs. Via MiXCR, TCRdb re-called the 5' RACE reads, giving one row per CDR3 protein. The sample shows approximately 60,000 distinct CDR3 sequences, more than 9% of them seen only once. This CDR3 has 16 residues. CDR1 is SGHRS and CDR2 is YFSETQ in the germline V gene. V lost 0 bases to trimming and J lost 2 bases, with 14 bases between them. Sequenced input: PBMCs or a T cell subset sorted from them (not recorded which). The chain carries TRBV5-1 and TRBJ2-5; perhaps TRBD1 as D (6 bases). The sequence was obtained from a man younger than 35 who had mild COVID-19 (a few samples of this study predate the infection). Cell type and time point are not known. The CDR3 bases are TGCGCCAGCAGCTTGGTACAGGGACGGGGACAAGAGACCCAGTACTTC. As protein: CASSLVQGRGQETQYF. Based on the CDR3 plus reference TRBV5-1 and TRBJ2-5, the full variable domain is KAGVTQTPRYLIKTRGQQVTLSCSPISGHRSVSWYQQTPGQGLQFLFEYFSETQRNKGNFPGRFSGRQFSNSRSEMNVSTLELGDSALYLCASSLVQGRGQETQYFGPGTRLLVL.